The 6 T cell receptor beta chains presented below share a single source sample, sequenced in a study of T cells after yellow fever vaccination (dated by TCRdb to between 2018 and 2021). The treatment or condition label here, explained by the study, means: live attenuated yellow fever vaccine strain. Library preparation used 5' RACE. TCRdb shows the sequencer as Illumina HiSeq 2500. The raw public reads went through TCRdb reprocessing: fastp at Q25, MiXCR clone calling, in-frame beta chains kept. Each entry merges the rows of one CDR3 protein and shows their most common DNA and genes. The sample profile shows nearly 550,000 distinct CDR3 sequences; roughly a fifth of them were found once. The top ten clonotypes cover over 11% of the sample. The material sequenced was PBMCs, taken 15 days after the yellow fever booster vaccination. The receptors were sampled from a man between 25 and 39 years old who received the YFV17D yellow fever vaccine.

This chain connects TRBV4-3 to TRBJ2-5; 12 nucleotides agree with TRBD2. The length of the CDR3 is 15 residues. Germline assignment: CDR1 LGHNA and CDR2 YSLEER. V trimming: 5 bases; J trimming: 9 bases; junction bases outside the gene matches: 10. This chain's CDR3 is CASSYGLAGNTAQYF. CDR3 nucleotide sequence: TGCGCCAGCAGCTACGGACTAGCGGGAAATACGGCCCAGTACTTC.

This chain uses TRBV12-5 with TRBJ1-2; D gene uncertain. This CDR3 comprises 9 residues. Trimming stripped 9 bases from V and 8 bases from J, with 7 bases between. Germline V lookup: CDR1 LGHNT, CDR2 FRNRAP. CDR3 loop: CARELGYTF. The CDR3 DNA sequence: TGTGCTAGGGAACTAGGCTACACCTTC.

The chain uses TRBV6-6 and TRBJ2-5; D uncertain. The V end was cut by 10 bases, the J end by 5 bases, with 8 bases between. The CDR3 sequence is 10 residues long. Germline CDR1 and CDR2: MNHNY and SVGAGI (reference sequence). CDR3 sequence reads: CATTGETQYF. For the CDR3, the DNA is TGTGCCACGACCGGGGAGACCCAGTACTTC.

The rearrangement links TRBV4-1 to TRBJ2-1, with D possibly being TRBD2 (5 bases). The germline V gene encodes CDR1 MGHRA and CDR2 YSYEKL. V gave up 0 bases and J gave up 0 bases, with 9 bases separating them. CDR3 size: 16 residues. The CDR3 spells CASSQEERSSYNEQFF. CDR3 DNA: TGCGCCAGCAGCCAAGAAGAGCGGAGCTCCTACAATGAGCAGTTCTTC.

This clonotype was picked up a small number of times. V is TRBV20-1 and J is TRBJ1-1; TRBD1 is a possible D gene (6 bases). V lost 3 bases and J 3 bases, leaving 11 bases between the germline ends. The CDR3 loop spans 13 amino acids. Germline CDR1 DFQATT, CDR2 SNEGSKA (reference sequence). CDR3 coding DNA: TGCAGTGCTAGTTGGGGGGCGCACACTGAAGCTTTCTTT. It is translated as CSASWGAHTEAFF.

This clonotype turned up a few times. The V gene is TRBV18, the J gene TRBJ2-3; 8 bases fit TRBD2. The CDR3 sequence is 18 residues long. Germline V CDR1 and CDR2: KGHSH, LQKENI. Germline trimming cut 3 bases from V and 0 bases from J; bases unmatched to any gene: 11. The CDR3 sequence: CASSPSPLAGISTDTQYF. CDR3 nucleotides: TGTGCCAGCTCACCTTCACCCTTAGCGGGGATTAGCACAGATACGCAGTATTTT.